The 8 T cell receptor beta chains in this list originate from one sample, sequenced in a study of T cells in localized non-small cell lung cancer. Here immunoSEQ multiplex PCR was the method, and the copy in TCRdb shows in-frame clones only, minus some. The data hold some 22,000 clones, with around 85% observed a single time. Material: peripheral blood, obtained before any cancer treatment. These receptors all stem from a man between 40 and 69 years old with stage I lung adenocarcinoma.

The chain has TRBV6-5 and TRBJ1-1; D is perhaps TRBD1 (5 bases). Germline CDR1 MNHEY, CDR2 SVGAGI. Deletions cut 7 bases from V and 1 base from J, with 13 bases between. This CDR3 region has 14 residues. The CDR3 spells CASISGSPNTEAFF. The CDR3 DNA reads TGTGCCAGCATTTCAGGGTCCCCGAACACTGAAGCTTTCTTT.

V and J are TRBV14 and TRBJ2-7; TRBD1 agrees at 7 bases. CDR1 is SGHDN, CDR2 FVKESK, per germline. V lost 2 bases to trimming and J lost 5 bases; unmatched junction nucleotides: 6. This CDR3 has 14 amino acids. In DNA form, the CDR3 reads TGTGCCAGCAGCCAAAGCCAGGGGGAAGACGAGCAGTACTTC. Translation gives CASSQSQGEDEQYF.

V is TRBV27 and J is TRBJ2-3; 10 nucleotides match TRBD1. Germline V lookup: CDR1 MNHEY, CDR2 SMNVEV (reference sequence). The CDR3 extends over 18 amino acids. V shed 2 bases, J shed 0 bases, and the junction held 8 bases outside the gene matches. Here the CDR3 DNA reads TGTGCCAGCAGTTTAAGAGGGGACAGGGGATTTAGCACAGATACGCAGTATTTT. As protein: CASSLRGDRGFSTDTQYF.

The CDR3 protein is CASTDGLAGDIQYF. Here the CDR3 DNA reads TGTGCCTCCACGGATGGACTAGCGGGAGACATTCAGTACTTC. The chain couples TRBV10-3 to TRBJ2-4; the match to TRBD2 covers 13 bases. Germline V gives CDR1 ENHRY, CDR2 SYGVKD. The junction had 9 bases not matched to a gene; V was cut back by 11 bases and J by 8 bases. The CDR3 loop spans 14 amino acids.

The J gene is TRBJ2-1, the V gene TRBV18; possibly TRBD2 for D (7 bases). The germline V gene has CDR1 KGHSH and CDR2 LQKENI. The V end was cut by 3 bases, the J end by 8 bases, with 11 bases between. The CDR3 spans 13 residues. CDR3 amino acids: CASSPQGRDEQFF. DNA for the CDR3: TGTGCCAGCTCACCGCAGGGGAGGGATGAGCAGTTCTTC.

The J gene is TRBJ2-6, the V gene TRBV28; no firm D call. The CDR3 covers 15 residues. V lost 2 bases, J lost 0 bases, and 5 bases lay in between. Germline assignment: CDR1 MDHEN and CDR2 SYDVKM. The CDR3 loop is CASSLVLSGANVLTF. In DNA form, the CDR3 reads TGTGCCAGCAGTTTAGTCCTCTCTGGGGCCAACGTCCTGACTTTC. The whole variable domain, remainder taken from reference TRBV28 and TRBJ2-6, is DVKVTQSSRYLVKRTGEKVFLECVQDMDHENMFWYRQDPGLGLRLIYFSYDVKMKEKGDIPEGYSVSREKKERFSLILESASTNQTSMYLCASSLVLSGANVLTFGAGSRLTVL.

The CDR3 sequence is CASSQPDNTEAFF. DNA of the CDR3: TGTGCCAGCAGCCAGCCAGATAACACTGAAGCTTTCTTT. V usage is TRBV7-8 and J usage is TRBJ1-1; D not resolved. Per the germline V gene, CDR1 is SGHVS and CDR2 is FQNEAQ. V gave up 5 bases and J gave up 2 bases, with 9 bases separating them. The CDR3 extends over 13 amino acids.

Here the CDR3 reads CASSQVGRGPYEQYF. Written as DNA, the CDR3 is TGCGCCAGCAGCCAAGTCGGCAGGGGGCCTTACGAGCAGTACTTC. The chain uses TRBV4-3 and TRBJ2-7, with 8 bases fitting TRBD1. The germline gives CDR1 LGHNA, CDR2 YSLEER. The junction had 6 bases not matched to a gene; V was cut back by 1 base and J by 4 bases. This CDR3 comprises 15 residues.